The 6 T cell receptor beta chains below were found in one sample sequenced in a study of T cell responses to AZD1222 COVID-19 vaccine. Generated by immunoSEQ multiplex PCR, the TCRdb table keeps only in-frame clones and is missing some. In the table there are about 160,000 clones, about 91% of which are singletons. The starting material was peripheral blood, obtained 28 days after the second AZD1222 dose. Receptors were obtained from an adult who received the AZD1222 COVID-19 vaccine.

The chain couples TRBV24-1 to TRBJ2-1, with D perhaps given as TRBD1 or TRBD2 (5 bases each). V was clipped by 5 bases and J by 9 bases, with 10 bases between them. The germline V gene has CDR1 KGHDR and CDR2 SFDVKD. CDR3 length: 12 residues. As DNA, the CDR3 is TGTGCCACCAGTGGGGTGGGGACTGAGCAGTTCTTC. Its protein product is CATSGVGTEQFF.

The CDR3 loop reads CASSHAQETLRGYTF. As DNA, the CDR3 is TGCGCCAGCAGCCACGCCCAGGAGACGTTAAGGGGCTACACCTTC. The chain couples TRBV4-1 to TRBJ1-2; no clear D. The germline gives CDR1 MGHRA, CDR2 YSYEKL. The ends were cut back, 3 bases at V and 8 bases at J, with 19 bases in the middle. This CDR3 region has 15 residues.

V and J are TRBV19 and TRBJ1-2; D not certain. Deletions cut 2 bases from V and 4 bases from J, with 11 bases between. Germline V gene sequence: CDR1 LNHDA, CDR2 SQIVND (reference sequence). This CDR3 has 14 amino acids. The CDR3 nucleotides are TGTGCCAGTAGTATAAGGAACACCCTCTATGGCTACACCTTC. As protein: CASSIRNTLYGYTF.

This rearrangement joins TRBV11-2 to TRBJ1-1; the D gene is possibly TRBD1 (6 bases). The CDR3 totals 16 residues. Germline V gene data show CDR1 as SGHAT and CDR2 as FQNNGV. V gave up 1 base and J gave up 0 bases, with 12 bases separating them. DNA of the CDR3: TGTGCCAGCAGCTTAGCTGGCGGGGGCCTGAACACTGAAGCTTTCTTT. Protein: CASSLAGGGLNTEAFF.

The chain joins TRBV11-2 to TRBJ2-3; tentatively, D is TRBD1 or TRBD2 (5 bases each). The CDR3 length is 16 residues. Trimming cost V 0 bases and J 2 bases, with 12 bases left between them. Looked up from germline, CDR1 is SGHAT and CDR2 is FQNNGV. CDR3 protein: CASSLDIGGNTDTQYF. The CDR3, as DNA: TGTGCCAGCAGCTTAGATATTGGGGGAAACACAGATACGCAGTATTTT.

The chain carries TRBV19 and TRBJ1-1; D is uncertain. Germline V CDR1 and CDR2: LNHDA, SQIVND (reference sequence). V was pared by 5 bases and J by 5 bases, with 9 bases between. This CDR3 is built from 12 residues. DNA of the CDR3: TGTGCCAGTAGTTCCTTAGGAACTGAAGCTTTCTTT. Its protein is CASSSLGTEAFF.